This TCR beta chain came from a study of molecular identifiers for immune sequencing clone quantification. TCRdb reanalysed the PCR reads using MiXCR and keeps one entry per CDR3 protein. This table has some 320,000 distinct CDR3 sequences, roughly a fifth appearing once. This clonotype was detected ten times or more. The germline gives CDR1 MDHEN, CDR2 SYDVKM. V was clipped by 5 bases and J by 4 bases; unmatched bases: 11. This CDR3 is built from 16 residues. The specimen sequenced was naive CD8+ T cells from blood, with Jurkat cell RNA spiked in. Subset specified: FACS-sorted CD8+CD4-CCR7+CD45RA+ naive T cells. This TCR was sampled from a human donor in good health. Some libraries in this study had Jurkat cell RNA spiked in. The chain uses TRBV28 and TRBJ2-7; 10 nucleotides line up with TRBD1. CDR3 in DNA: TGTGCCAGCAGTAAACCGGGACAGGGGCGACCATACGAGCAGTACTTC. Its protein is CASSKPGQGRPYEQYF.